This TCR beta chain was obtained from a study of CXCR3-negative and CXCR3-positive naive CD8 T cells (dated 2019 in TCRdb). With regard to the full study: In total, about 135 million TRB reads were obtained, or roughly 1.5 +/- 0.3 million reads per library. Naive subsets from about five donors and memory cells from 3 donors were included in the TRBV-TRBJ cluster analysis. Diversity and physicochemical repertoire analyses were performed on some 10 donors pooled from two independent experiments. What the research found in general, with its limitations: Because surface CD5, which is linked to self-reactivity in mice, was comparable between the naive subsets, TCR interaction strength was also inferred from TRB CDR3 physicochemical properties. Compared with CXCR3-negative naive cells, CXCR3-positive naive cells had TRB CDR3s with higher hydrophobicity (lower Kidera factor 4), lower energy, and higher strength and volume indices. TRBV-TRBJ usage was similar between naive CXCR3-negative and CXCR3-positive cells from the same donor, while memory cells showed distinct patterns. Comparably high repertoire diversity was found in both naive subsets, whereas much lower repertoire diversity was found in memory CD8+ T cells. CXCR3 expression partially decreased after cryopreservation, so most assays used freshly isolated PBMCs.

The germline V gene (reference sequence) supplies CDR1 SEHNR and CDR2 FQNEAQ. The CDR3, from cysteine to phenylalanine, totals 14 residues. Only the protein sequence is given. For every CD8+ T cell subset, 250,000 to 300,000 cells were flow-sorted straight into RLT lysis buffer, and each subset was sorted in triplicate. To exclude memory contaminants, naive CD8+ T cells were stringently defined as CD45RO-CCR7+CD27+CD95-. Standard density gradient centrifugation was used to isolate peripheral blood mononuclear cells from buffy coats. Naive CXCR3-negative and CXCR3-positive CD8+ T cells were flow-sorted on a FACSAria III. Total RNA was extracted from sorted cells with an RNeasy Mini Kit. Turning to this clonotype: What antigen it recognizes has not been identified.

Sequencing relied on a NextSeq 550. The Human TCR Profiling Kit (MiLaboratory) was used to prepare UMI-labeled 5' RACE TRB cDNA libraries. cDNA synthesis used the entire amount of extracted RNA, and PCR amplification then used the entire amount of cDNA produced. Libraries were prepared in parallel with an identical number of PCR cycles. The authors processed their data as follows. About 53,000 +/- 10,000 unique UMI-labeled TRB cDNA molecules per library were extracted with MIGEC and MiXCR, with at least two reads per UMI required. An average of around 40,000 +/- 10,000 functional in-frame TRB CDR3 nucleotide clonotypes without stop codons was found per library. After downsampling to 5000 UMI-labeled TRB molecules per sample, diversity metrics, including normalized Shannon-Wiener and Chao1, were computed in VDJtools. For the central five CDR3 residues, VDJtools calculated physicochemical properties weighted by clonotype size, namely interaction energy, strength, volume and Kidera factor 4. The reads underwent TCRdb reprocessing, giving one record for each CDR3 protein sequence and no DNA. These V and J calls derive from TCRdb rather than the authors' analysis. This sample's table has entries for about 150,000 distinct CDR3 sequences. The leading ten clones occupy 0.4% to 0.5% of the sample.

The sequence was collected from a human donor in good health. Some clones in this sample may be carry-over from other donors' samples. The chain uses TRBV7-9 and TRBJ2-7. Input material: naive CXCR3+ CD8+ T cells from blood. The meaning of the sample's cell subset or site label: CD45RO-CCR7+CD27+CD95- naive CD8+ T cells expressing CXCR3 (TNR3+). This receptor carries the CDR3 CASSSSTVSYEQYF.